This is a list of T cell receptor beta chains from one sample in a study of blood T cell repertoires in COVID-19. The data were produced by immunoSEQ multiplex PCR, yet TCRdb's version contains in-frame clones alone and is incomplete. Of some 400,000 clones in the sample, 70% to 90% were seen once. The source material was peripheral blood. The source is an older woman with COVID-19, enrolled during active disease. Both conserved end residues are part of each CDR3. The D gene is left open where the match is weak.

d_call: TRBD1; v_call: TRBV3-1/TRBV3-2; j_call: TRBJ1-2; cdr3_nt: TGTGCCAGCAGCCAAGAGAGGGGGCGGGGCAATGGCTACACCTTC; cdr3_aa: CASSQERGRGNGYTF
d_call: -; v_call: TRBV29-1; j_call: TRBJ1-4; cdr3_nt: TGCAGCGTTTTGGGACTTAATGAAAAACTGTTTTTT; cdr3_aa: CSVLGLNEKLFF
d_call: -; v_call: TRBV28; j_call: TRBJ1-6; cdr3_nt: TGTGCCAGCAGTTTCAGGCAGCTAAATTCACCCCTCCACTTT; cdr3_aa: CASSFRQLNSPLHF
d_call: TRBD1; v_call: TRBV15; j_call: TRBJ1-4; cdr3_nt: TGTGCCACCAGCGACAGGGGAGTTGAAAAACTGTTTTTT; cdr3_aa: CATSDRGVEKLFF
d_call: -; v_call: TRBV7-2; j_call: TRBJ2-1; cdr3_nt: TGTGCCAGCAGCTTAGGGTCTAGAGAGCAGTTCTTC; cdr3_aa: CASSLGSREQFF
d_call: TRBD1; v_call: TRBV6-5; j_call: TRBJ1-2; cdr3_nt: TGTGCCAGCAGTCGGACGGGACAGACCTATGGCTACACCTTC; cdr3_aa: CASSRTGQTYGYTF
d_call: TRBD2; v_call: TRBV15; j_call: TRBJ2-7; cdr3_nt: TGTGCCACCAGCAGAGATCCACTAGCGGGGACCTCCTACGAGCAGTACTTC; cdr3_aa: CATSRDPLAGTSYEQYF
d_call: -; v_call: TRBV30; j_call: TRBJ1-2; cdr3_nt: TGTGCCTGGACGGGGGGAACCGCTGGCTACACCTTC; cdr3_aa: CAWTGGTAGYTF
d_call: TRBD2; v_call: TRBV30; j_call: TRBJ2-7; cdr3_nt: TGTGCCTGGTGGGAGGGCGGCGAGCAGTACTTC; cdr3_aa: CAWWEGGEQYF
d_call: -; v_call: TRBV7-8; j_call: TRBJ2-5; cdr3_nt: TGTGCCAGCAGCCCCCTGGGGGCTGCAAAACAAGAGACCCAGTACTTC; cdr3_aa: CASSPLGAAKQETQYF
d_call: -; v_call: TRBV2; j_call: TRBJ2-7; cdr3_nt: TGTGCCAGCAGGAGGCTAACCCCCGAGCAGTACTTC; cdr3_aa: CASRRLTPEQYF
d_call: TRBD1; v_call: TRBV11-2; j_call: TRBJ1-3; cdr3_nt: TGTGCCAGCAGCTTAGGTGGACAGGGGGCGATATCTGGAAACACCATATATTTT; cdr3_aa: CASSLGGQGAISGNTIYF
d_call: -; v_call: TRBV5-1; j_call: TRBJ2-5; cdr3_nt: TGCGCCAGCAGCCCCAGGGACTTAGAGACCCAGTACTTC; cdr3_aa: CASSPRDLETQYF
d_call: TRBD1; v_call: TRBV28; j_call: TRBJ1-6; cdr3_nt: TGTGCCAGCAGGCGCGGACAGGGAGCACCCCTCCACTTT; cdr3_aa: CASRRGQGAPLHF
d_call: -; v_call: TRBV4-2; j_call: TRBJ2-3; cdr3_nt: TGTGCCAGCAGCCAAGAGACTGCGCCCAGTAGCACAGATACGCAGTATTTT; cdr3_aa: CASSQETAPSSTDTQYF